The T cell receptor (beta chain) under discussion was sequenced for a study of neurological immune-mediated disorders. Ten or more counts support this clonotype. What it binds is unknown. The authors produced cDNA by 5'RACE using 10-nucleotide random UMIs. From 15-18 subjects, every sequencing run obtained over 200 million TCR-beta sequences. TCRdb recomputed calls from the 5' RACE reads with MiXCR, one row per CDR3 protein. The sample has 40,000 to 50,000 distinct CDR3 sequences; around 2.5% are singletons. Findings and caveats of the study: Expanded clones shared no identical CDR3 amino acid sequences across subjects, which suggested private TCR-beta repertoires in all groups. Phylogenetic grouping assigned the repertoires of 18 of 34 multiple sclerosis patients to a single cluster of related CDR3 sequences. This cluster may be a repertoire-level signature.

This receptor was obtained from a man aged 25 to 40 with multiple sclerosis. The sequencing input was PBMCs.

The CDR3 region is CASSYIENEQFF. Here the CDR3 DNA reads TGCGCCAGCAGCTATATAGAGAATGAGCAGTTCTTC. J is TRBJ2-1 and V is TRBV5-1; D call uncertain. CDR1 and CDR2 from the germline V gene are SGHRS and YFSETQ. The germline V and J ends were trimmed by 3 bases and 7 bases, with 8 bases remaining between them. The length of the CDR3 is 12 residues.